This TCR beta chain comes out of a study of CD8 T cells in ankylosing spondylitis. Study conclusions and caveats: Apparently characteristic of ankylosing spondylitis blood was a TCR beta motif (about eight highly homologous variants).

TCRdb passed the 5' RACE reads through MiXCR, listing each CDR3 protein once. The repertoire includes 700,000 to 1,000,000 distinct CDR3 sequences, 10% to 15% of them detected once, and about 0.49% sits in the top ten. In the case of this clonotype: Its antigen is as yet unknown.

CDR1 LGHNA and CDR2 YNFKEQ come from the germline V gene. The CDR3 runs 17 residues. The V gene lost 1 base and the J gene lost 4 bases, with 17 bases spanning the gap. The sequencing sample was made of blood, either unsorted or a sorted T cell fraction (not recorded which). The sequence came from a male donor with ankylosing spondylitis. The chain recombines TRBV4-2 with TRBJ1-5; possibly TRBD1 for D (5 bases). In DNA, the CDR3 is TGTGCCAGCAGCCAAGTGTACTCGGCAGGGAAAAATCAGCCCCAGCATTTT. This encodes CASSQVYSAGKNQPQHF.